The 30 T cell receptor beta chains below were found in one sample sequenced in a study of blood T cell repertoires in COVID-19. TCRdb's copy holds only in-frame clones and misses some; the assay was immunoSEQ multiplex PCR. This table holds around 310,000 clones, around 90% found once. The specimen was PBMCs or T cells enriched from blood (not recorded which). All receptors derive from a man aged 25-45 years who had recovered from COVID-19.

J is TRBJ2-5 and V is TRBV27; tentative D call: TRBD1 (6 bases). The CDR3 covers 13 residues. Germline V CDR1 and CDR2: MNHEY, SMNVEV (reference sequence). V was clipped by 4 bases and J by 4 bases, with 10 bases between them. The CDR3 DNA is TGTGCCAGCAGTTACAGGGTACGAGAGACCCAGTACTTC. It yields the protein CASSYRVRETQYF.

As DNA, the CDR3 is TGTGCCAGCAGCGATAGCGGGGGGCAAGAGACCCAGTACTTC. Translated, it gives CASSDSGGQETQYF. J is TRBJ2-5 and V is TRBV5-6; 10 nucleotides match TRBD2. V trimming: 4 bases; J trimming: 2 bases; junction bases outside the gene matches: 2. The CDR3 runs 14 residues. From germline, CDR1 is SGHDT and CDR2 YYEEEE.

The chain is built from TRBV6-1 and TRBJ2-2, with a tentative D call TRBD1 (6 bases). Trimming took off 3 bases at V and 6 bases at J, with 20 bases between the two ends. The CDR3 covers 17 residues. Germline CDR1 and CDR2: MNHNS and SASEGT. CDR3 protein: CASSDRAGVKWAGELFF. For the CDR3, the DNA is TGTGCCAGCAGTGATCGGGCAGGGGTTAAGTGGGCCGGGGAGCTGTTTTTT.

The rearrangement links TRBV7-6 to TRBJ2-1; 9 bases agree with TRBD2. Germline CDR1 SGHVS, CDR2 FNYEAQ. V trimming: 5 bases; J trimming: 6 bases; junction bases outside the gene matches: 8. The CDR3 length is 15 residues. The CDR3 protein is CASSTAGGIPNEQFF. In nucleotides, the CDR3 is TGTGCCAGCAGCACAGCGGGGGGTATTCCCAATGAGCAGTTCTTC.

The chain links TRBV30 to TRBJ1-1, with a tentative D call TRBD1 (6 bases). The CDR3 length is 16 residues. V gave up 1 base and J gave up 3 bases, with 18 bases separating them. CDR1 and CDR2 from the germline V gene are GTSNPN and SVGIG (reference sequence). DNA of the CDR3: TGTGCCTGGAGTGGGGACATTTTGGGGTTGTACACTGAAGCTTTCTTT. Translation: CAWSGDILGLYTEAFF.

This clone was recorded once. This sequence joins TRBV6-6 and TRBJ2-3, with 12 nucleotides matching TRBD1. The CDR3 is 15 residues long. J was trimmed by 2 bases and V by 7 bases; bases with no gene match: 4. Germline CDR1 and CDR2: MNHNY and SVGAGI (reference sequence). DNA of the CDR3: TGTGCCAGCAACCTGGGACAGGGGGCCACAGATACGCAGTATTTT. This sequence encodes CASNLGQGATDTQYF.

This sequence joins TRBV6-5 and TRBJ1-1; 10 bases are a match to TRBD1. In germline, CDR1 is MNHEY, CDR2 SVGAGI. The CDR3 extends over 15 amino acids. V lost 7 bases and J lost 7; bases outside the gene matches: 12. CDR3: CASKGDRGGESEAFF. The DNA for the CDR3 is TGTGCCAGCAAAGGGGACAGGGGAGGGGAAAGTGAAGCTTTCTTT.

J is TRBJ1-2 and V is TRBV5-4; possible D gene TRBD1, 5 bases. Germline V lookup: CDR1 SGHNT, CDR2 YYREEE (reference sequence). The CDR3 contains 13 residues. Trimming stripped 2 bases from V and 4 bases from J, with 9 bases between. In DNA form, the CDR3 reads TGTGCCAGCAGCTTCGGGACTGGCTATGGCTACACCTTC. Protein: CASSFGTGYGYTF.

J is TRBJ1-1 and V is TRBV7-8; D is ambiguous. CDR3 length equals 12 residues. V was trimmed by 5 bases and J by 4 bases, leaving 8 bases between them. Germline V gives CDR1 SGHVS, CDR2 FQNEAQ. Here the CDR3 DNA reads TGTGCCAGCAGCCCATTGAGCACTGAAGCTTTCTTT. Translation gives CASSPLSTEAFF.

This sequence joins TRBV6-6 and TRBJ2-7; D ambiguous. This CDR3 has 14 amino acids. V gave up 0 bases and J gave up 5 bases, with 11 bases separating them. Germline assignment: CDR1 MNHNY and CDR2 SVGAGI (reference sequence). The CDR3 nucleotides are TGTGCCAGCAGTTACTCTACCCACCGGGACGAGCAGTACTTC. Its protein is CASSYSTHRDEQYF.

The CDR3 reads CASSGRGLAGTYNEQFF. CDR3 sequence (DNA): TGCGCCAGCAGCGGGCGGGGACTAGCGGGTACCTACAATGAGCAGTTCTTC. This rearrangement joins TRBV5-1 to TRBJ2-1; 12 nucleotides line up with TRBD2. CDR3 length equals 17 residues. J lost 2 bases, V lost 4 bases, and 7 bases had no gene match. In germline, CDR1 is SGHRS, CDR2 YFSETQ.

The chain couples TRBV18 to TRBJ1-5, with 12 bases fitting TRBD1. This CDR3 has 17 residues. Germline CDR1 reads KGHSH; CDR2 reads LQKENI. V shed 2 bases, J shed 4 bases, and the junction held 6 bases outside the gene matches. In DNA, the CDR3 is TGTGCCAGCTCACCATACGGGACAGGGGGCGGTAATCAGCCCCAGCATTTT. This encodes CASSPYGTGGGNQPQHF.

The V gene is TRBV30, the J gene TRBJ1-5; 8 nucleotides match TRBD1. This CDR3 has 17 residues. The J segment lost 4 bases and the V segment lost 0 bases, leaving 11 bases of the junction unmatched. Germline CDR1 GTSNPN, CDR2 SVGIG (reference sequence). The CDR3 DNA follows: TGTGCCTGGAGTGTAGGGCAGGGGGCCTTAGGAAATCAGCCCCAGCATTTT. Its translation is CAWSVGQGALGNQPQHF. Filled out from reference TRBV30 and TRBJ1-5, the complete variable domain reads SQTIHQWPATLVQPVGSPLSLECTVEGTSNPNLYWYRQAAGRGLQLLFYSVGIGQISSEVPQNLSASRPQDRQFILSSKKLLLSDSGFYLCAWSVGQGALGNQPQHFGDGTRLSIL.

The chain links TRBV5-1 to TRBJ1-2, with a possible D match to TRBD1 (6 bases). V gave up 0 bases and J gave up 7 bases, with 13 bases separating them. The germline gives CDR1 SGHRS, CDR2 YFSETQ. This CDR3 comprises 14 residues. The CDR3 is CASSLEGRGGGYTF. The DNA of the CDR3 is TGCGCCAGCAGCTTGGAGGGCAGGGGCGGTGGCTACACCTTC. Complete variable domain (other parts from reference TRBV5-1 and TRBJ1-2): KAGVTQTPRYLIKTRGQQVTLSCSPISGHRSVSWYQQTPGQGLQFLFEYFSETQRNKGNFPGRFSGRQFSNSRSEMNVSTLELGDSALYLCASSLEGRGGGYTFGSGTRLTVV.

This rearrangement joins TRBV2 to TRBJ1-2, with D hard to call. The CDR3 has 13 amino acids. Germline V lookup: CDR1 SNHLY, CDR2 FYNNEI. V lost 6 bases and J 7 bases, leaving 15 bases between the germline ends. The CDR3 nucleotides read TGTGCCAGCAGCCCCGATTCGGTGCGTGGCTACACCTTC. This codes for CASSPDSVRGYTF.

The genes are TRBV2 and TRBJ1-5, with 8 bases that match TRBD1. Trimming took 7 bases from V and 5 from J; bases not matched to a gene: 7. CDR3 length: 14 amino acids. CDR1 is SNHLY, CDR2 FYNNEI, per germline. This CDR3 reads CASTPRDRYQPQHF. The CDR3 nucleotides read TGTGCCAGCACCCCCCGGGACAGGTATCAGCCCCAGCATTTT.

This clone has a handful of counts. The CDR3 is CASSLPTDDNTEAFF. The CDR3 DNA sequence: TGCGCCAGCAGCTTACCGACAGACGATAACACTGAAGCTTTCTTT. The chain couples TRBV5-1 to TRBJ1-1; possible D gene TRBD1, 5 bases. Deletions cut 2 bases from V and 2 bases from J, with 13 bases between. This CDR3 spans 15 amino acids. Germline V CDR1 and CDR2: SGHRS, YFSETQ.

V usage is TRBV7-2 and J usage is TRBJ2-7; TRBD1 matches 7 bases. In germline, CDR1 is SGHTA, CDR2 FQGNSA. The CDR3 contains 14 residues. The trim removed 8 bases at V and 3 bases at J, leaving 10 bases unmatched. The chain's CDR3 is CASGITGAHYEQYF. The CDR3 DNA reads TGTGCCAGCGGCATAACAGGGGCCCACTACGAGCAGTACTTC.

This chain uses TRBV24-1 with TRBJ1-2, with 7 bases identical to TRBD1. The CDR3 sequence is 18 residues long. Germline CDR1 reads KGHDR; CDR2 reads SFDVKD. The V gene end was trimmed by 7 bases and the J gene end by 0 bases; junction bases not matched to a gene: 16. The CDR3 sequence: CATSQTRTGEPANYGYTF. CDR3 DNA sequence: TGTGCCACCAGCCAAACCCGGACAGGTGAACCCGCTAACTATGGCTACACCTTC.

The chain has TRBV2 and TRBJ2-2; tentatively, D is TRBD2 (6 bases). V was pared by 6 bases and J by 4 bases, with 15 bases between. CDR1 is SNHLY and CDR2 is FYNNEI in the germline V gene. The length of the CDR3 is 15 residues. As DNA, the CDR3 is TGTGCCAGCAGGACCGGGACTCTGAGCACCGGGGAGCTGTTTTTT. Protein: CASRTGTLSTGELFF.

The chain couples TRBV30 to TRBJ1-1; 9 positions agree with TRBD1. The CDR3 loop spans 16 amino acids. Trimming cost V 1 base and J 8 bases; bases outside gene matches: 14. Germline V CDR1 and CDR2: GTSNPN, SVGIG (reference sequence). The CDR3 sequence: CAWSGGQDRGFTEAFF. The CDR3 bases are TGTGCCTGGAGTGGGGGCCAGGACAGGGGTTTCACAGAAGCTTTCTTT.

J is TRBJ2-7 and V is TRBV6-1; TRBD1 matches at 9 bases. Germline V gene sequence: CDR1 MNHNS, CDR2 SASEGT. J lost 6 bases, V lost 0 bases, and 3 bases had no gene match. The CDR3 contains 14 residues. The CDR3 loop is CASSEAQGAGEQYF. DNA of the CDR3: TGTGCCAGCAGTGAAGCACAGGGGGCCGGCGAGCAGTACTTC.

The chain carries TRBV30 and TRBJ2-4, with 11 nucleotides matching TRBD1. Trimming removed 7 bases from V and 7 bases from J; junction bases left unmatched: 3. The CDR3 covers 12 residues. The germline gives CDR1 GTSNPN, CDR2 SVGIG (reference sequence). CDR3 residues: CASDRGLNIQYF. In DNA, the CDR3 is TGTGCCTCGGACAGGGGGCTGAACATTCAGTACTTC.

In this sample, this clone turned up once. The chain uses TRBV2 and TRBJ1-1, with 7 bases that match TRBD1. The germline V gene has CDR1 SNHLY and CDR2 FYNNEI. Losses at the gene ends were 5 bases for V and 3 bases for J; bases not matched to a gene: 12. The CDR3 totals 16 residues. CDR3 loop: CASSQTGEMTDTEAFF. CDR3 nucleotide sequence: TGTGCCAGCAGTCAAACAGGGGAAATGACGGACACTGAAGCTTTCTTT.

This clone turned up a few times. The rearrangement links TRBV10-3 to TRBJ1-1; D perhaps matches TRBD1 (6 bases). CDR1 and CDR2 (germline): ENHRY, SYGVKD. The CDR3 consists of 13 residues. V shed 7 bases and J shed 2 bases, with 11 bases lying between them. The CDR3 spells CAITPDRNTEAFF. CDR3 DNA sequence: TGTGCCATCACCCCGGACAGAAACACTGAAGCTTTCTTT.

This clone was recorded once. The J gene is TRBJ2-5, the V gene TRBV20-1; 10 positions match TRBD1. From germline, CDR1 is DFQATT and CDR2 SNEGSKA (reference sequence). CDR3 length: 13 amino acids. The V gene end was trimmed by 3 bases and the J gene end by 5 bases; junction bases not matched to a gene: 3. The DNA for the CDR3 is TGCAGTGCTAGTGGGACAGGGGTCGAGACCCAGTACTTC. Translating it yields CSASGTGVETQYF.

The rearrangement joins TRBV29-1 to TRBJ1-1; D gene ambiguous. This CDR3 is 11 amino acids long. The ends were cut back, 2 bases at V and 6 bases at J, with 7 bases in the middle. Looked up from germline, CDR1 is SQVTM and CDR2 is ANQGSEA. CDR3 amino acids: CSVETTPEAFF. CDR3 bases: TGCAGCGTTGAAACGACACCTGAAGCTTTCTTT.

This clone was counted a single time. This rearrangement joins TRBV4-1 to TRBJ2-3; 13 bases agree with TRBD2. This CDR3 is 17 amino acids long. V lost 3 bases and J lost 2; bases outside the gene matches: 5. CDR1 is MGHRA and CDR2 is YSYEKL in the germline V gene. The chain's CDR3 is CASSHRTSGGPTDTQYF. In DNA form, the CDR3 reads TGCGCCAGCAGCCATCGGACTAGCGGGGGACCCACAGATACGCAGTATTTT.

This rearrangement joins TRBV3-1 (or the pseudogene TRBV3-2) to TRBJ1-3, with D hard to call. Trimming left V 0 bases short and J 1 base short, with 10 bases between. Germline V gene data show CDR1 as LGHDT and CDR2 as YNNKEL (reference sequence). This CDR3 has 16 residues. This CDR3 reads CASSQDWVTSGNTIYF. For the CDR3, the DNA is TGTGCCAGCAGCCAAGATTGGGTGACATCTGGAAACACCATATATTTT.

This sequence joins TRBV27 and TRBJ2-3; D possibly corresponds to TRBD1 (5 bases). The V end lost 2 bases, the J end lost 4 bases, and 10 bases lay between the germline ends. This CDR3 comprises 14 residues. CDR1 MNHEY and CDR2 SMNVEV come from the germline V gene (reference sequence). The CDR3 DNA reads TGTGCCAGCAGTTTAACTGGGGCGTCAGATACGCAGTATTTT. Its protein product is CASSLTGASDTQYF.